Listed below are T cell receptor beta chains from one sample, sequenced in a study of OX40 agonist ivuxolimab in advanced cancers. The protocol was immunoSEQ multiplex PCR, while the TCRdb copy is restricted to in-frame clones and leaves out a portion. This repertoire shows tens of thousands of clones, 92% found once; its top ten account for over 0.6%. The material was CD4+ or CD8+ T cells sorted from blood, obtained in a trial of the OX40 agonist ivuxolimab. These receptors all stem from an adult with an advanced solid tumor such as melanoma, head and neck, liver or kidney cancer. Both conserved end residues are trimmed from each CDR3. Fields, in order: V gene, J gene, CDR3 protein.

>TRBV5-1|TRBJ2-7
ASSLAPSYEQY
>TRBV6-5|TRBJ2-3
ASNPPPRNTQY
>TRBV25-1|TRBJ1-2
ASSGGAARGYT
>TRBV5-4|TRBJ1-2
ASSFGLQEDYGYT
>TRBV10-3|TRBJ1-1
AIQAGQSNTEAF
>TRBV5-1|TRBJ2-5
ASSLAPGLAGPKTQY
>TRBV25-1|TRBJ1-2
ASSEYIEQGAGYT
>TRBV5-6|TRBJ2-3
ASSLVSEHPDTQY
>TRBV7-9|TRBJ2-1
ASSLALSSGRSVQF
>TRBV6-1|TRBJ1-2
ASSGGLGGYT
>TRBV6-5|TRBJ2-7
ASSSSFAVSYEQY
>TRBV6-1|TRBJ1-1
ASSEVQAVDEAF
>TRBV30|TRBJ1-1
AWSQSGLTEAF
>TRBV18|TRBJ2-6
ASSAPGTAANVLT
>TRBV19|TRBJ2-6
ASSISRVASGANVLT
>TRBV21-1|TRBJ2-3
ASTTSGGTSLPDTQY
>TRBV5-8|TRBJ2-2
ASSLGRWKRDSTGELF
>TRBV5-1|TRBJ2-2
ASSLVTSGSAGELF
>TRBV10-1|TRBJ1-1
ASSLGTGNTEAF
>TRBV7-9|TRBJ1-2
ASSRNTDRPYGYT
>TRBV19|TRBJ1-3
ASSIMLGGSGNTIY
>TRBV5-8|TRBJ2-1
ASRLTGGNEQF
>TRBV6-5|TRBJ2-7
ASSLRDTLYEQY
>TRBV18|TRBJ2-5
ASSPGETQY
>TRBV5-8|TRBJ1-5
ASSLAGDNQPQH
>TRBV2|TRBJ2-7
ASKMGASYEQY
>TRBV5-5|TRBJ1-2
ASSPYSSGGTNYGYT
>TRBV27|TRBJ2-7
ASSLKDRGRW
>TRBV19|TRBJ1-6
ASSPDRDSPLH
>TRBV29-1|TRBJ2-2
SVGGTAGELF
>TRBV2|TRBJ1-4
ASSETQGGNEKLF
>TRBV7-2|TRBJ2-5
ASSLNPSGRAGVTQY
>TRBV18|TRBJ2-5
ASSPSNQETQY
>TRBV5-4|TRBJ2-4
ASSRQGMDKNIQY
>TRBV2|TRBJ1-5
ASIGGVDQPQH
>TRBV30|TRBJ2-1
AWSDGFGPGGGNEQF
>TRBV6-5|TRBJ1-5
ASSRDRGGQPQH
>TRBV7-9|TRBJ2-7
ASSFPGQGEQY
>TRBV10-2|TRBJ2-3
AMGPKTSTDTQY
>TRBV7-3|TRBJ2-7
ASSPEGGPTYEQY
>TRBV6-1|TRBJ1-1
ASSQREMNTEAF
>TRBV6-1|TRBJ2-1
ASAVAGGYEQF
>TRBV30|TRBJ2-3
AWGRADTQY
>TRBV7-9|TRBJ2-2
ASSLAQQGNTGELF
>TRBV5-1|TRBJ1-5
ASSPTGNQPQH
>TRBV19|TRBJ1-5
ASSLRTGGLAQPQH
>TRBV5-1|TRBJ1-2
ASSPDSTNYGYT
>TRBV2|TRBJ2-5
ASRELAGAFQETQY
>TRBV5-4|TRBJ2-6
ASSLASSGANVLT
>TRBV18|TRBJ2-1
ASSPPVDSRKYNEQF
>TRBV15|TRBJ1-2
ATSRDWGGSANYGYT
>TRBV5-1|TRBJ2-1
ASSLDGTSGYNEQF
>TRBV2|TRBJ1-1
ASSRGRGTSEAF
>TRBV30|TRBJ1-5
AWSGTTNQPQH
>TRBV6-1|TRBJ1-1
ASSTLSYTEAF
>TRBV6-5|TRBJ2-7
ASSLTGLSYEQY
>TRBV11-3|TRBJ1-3
ASSAASDSGNTIY
>TRBV7-9|TRBJ2-5
ASSLVLAGAQETQY
>TRBV18|TRBJ2-4
ASSERETGIYKNIQY
>TRBV9|TRBJ2-1
ASSVEAGGPREQF